Following are 9 T cell receptor beta chains from one sample sequenced in a study of early T cells in non-severe SARS-CoV-2 infection. MiXCR, applied by TCRdb to the 5' RACE reads, yields one record per CDR3 protein. The sample records 65,000 to 75,000 distinct CDR3 sequences, approximately 4.6% being singletons. Sequences were derived from whole blood, sampled at baseline. The receptors come from an adult who was a healthcare worker with PCR-confirmed SARS-CoV-2 infection or an uninfected control (not recorded which). The donor label of this sample is uncertain.

This clonotype was counted ten times or more. V and J are TRBV5-1 and TRBJ2-6; D tentatively fits TRBD1 or TRBD2 (6 bases each). Germline values: CDR1 SGHRS, CDR2 YFSETQ. Deletions cut 6 bases from V and 1 base from J, with 17 bases between. The CDR3 has 17 amino acids. CDR3: CASTLPGASSGANVLTF. In nucleotides, the CDR3 is TGCGCCAGCACCCTCCCGGGGGCTTCTTCTGGGGCCAACGTCCTGACTTTC.

This clonotype occurred a few times. The rearrangement links TRBV6-6 to TRBJ1-2; D not certain. Germline V gene sequence: CDR1 MNHNY, CDR2 SVGAGI (reference sequence). V was trimmed by 0 bases and J by 1 base, leaving 15 bases between them. This CDR3 is built from 17 residues. The DNA for the CDR3 is TGTGCCAGCAGTTACTCCTATACCACCTATGATAACTATGGCTACACCTTC. As protein: CASSYSYTTYDNYGYTF.

In this sample, this clonotype turned up many times. V is TRBV20-1 and J is TRBJ2-1, with 10 nucleotides matching TRBD2. With V trimmed by 0 bases and J by 5 bases, 7 bases remained unmatched. The CDR3 length is 16 residues. Germline values: CDR1 DFQATT, CDR2 SNEGSKA (reference sequence). The CDR3 sequence: CSARDSGLAVNNEQFF. DNA of the CDR3: TGCAGTGCTAGAGATTCCGGACTAGCGGTAAACAATGAGCAGTTCTTC.

This clonotype was seen ten or more times. V usage is TRBV11-2 and J usage is TRBJ2-5; TRBD2 matches 12 bases. CDR1 is SGHAT, CDR2 FQNNGV, per germline. This CDR3 contains 22 residues. J gave up 5 bases and V 0 bases, and 22 bases lay outside the gene matches. The CDR3 coding sequence is TGTGCCAGCAGCTTAGATCGGGAAGGAATCCAACTAGCGGGGGGTCTGGTTGAGACCCAGTACTTC. Residues: CASSLDREGIQLAGGLVETQYF.

This clonotype occurred many times. This rearrangement joins TRBV29-1 to TRBJ1-1; 7 bases match TRBD1. Germline CDR1 and CDR2: SQVTM and ANQGSEA. V was pared by 5 bases and J by 4 bases, with 10 bases of the junction left unmatched. This CDR3 has 14 amino acids. CDR3 amino acids: CSVRTGGELTEAFF. CDR3 sequence (DNA): TGCAGCGTTCGGACAGGCGGCGAGCTCACTGAAGCTTTCTTT.

This clonotype was seen a few times. This chain uses TRBV19 with TRBJ2-3; D may be TRBD2 (5 bases). Trimming stripped 7 bases from V and 1 base from J, with 9 bases between. This CDR3 has 13 amino acids. CDR1 is LNHDA, CDR2 SQIVND, per germline (reference sequence). CDR3 loop: CASKKGGTDTQYF. CDR3 in DNA: TGTGCCAGTAAGAAGGGAGGCACAGATACGCAGTATTTT.

The sample holds many counts of this clonotype. This chain connects TRBV12-3 or TRBV12-4 to TRBJ1-2, with 7 positions matching TRBD1. CDR3 size: 14 residues. Trimming cost V 7 bases and J 0 bases; bases outside gene matches: 5. The CDR3 loop is CASKLTGANYGYTF. The CDR3 DNA sequence: TGTGCCAGCAAGCTTACAGGGGCTAACTATGGCTACACCTTC.

The chain combines TRBV12-3 or TRBV12-4 with TRBJ1-3; no clear D gene. V gave up 4 bases and J gave up 1 base, with 8 bases separating them. This CDR3 region has 14 residues. CDR3 residues: CASSWFISGNTIYF. The CDR3 nucleotides read TGTGCCAGCAGTTGGTTTATATCTGGAAACACCATATATTTT.

The rearrangement uses TRBV28 and TRBJ1-2; 7 bases are a match to TRBD1. Germline values: CDR1 MDHEN, CDR2 SYDVKM. J was trimmed by 1 base and V by 7 bases; bases with no gene match: 9. This CDR3 has 15 amino acids. The CDR3 nucleotides read TGTGCCAGCACCCCCAGACAGGGTGGTAACTATGGCTACACCTTC. It specifies CASTPRQGGNYGYTF.